The 6 T cell receptor beta chains below come from one sample, sequenced in a study of blood T cell repertoires in COVID-19. The data were produced by immunoSEQ multiplex PCR, yet TCRdb's version contains in-frame clones alone and is incomplete. The sample lists 43,000 or so clones, 90% to 95% occurring once. The sample consisted of peripheral blood. The receptor set was obtained from a human donor in a cohort sampled during active COVID-19.

The rearrangement joins TRBV11-1 to TRBJ2-1; 11 nucleotides align to TRBD2. The germline V gene encodes CDR1 SGHAT and CDR2 FQDESV (reference sequence). CDR3 length equals 15 residues. Unmatched junction bases numbered 7, after V lost 5 bases and J lost 7 bases. CDR3 in DNA: TGTGCCAGCAGCCCTTCGAGACTAGCGGGAAATGAGCAGTTCTTC. It codes for CASSPSRLAGNEQFF.

A single count supports this clone. V usage is TRBV28 and J usage is TRBJ1-3; D gene uncertain. The V gene lost 8 bases and the J gene lost 2 bases, with 13 bases spanning the gap. The CDR3 length is 14 residues. Germline CDR1 is MDHEN and CDR2 is SYDVKM. The CDR3 DNA is TGTGCCAGCCTAGGTACAAAAGCTGGAAACACCATATATTTT. This codes for CASLGTKAGNTIYF.

V usage is TRBV30 and J usage is TRBJ1-6, with D unresolved. V lost 4 bases to trimming and J lost 6 bases, with 10 bases between them. This CDR3 region has 13 residues. Germline-derived CDR1 and CDR2 are GTSNPN and SVGIG (reference sequence). CDR3 residues: CAWTYGSNSPLHF. DNA for the CDR3: TGTGCCTGGACTTATGGGAGTAATTCACCCCTCCACTTT.

V gene TRBV6-5 combines with J gene TRBJ1-1; unclear D gene. The CDR3 has 13 residues. The germline CDR1 and CDR2 sequences are MNHEY and SVGAGI. V was trimmed by 2 bases and J by 4 bases, leaving 8 bases between them. CDR3 protein: CASSYGRPTEAFF. The DNA for the CDR3 is TGTGCCAGCAGTTACGGCCGTCCCACTGAAGCTTTCTTT.

The CDR3 loop reads CASSQDIGYRAEAFF. The CDR3 nucleotides read TGTGCCAGCAGCCAAGACATTGGCTACCGGGCTGAAGCTTTCTTT. The J gene is TRBJ1-1, the V gene TRBV3-1 (or the pseudogene TRBV3-2); D gene uncertain. V dropped 0 bases and J dropped 6 bases, with 14 bases sitting between them. Germline CDR1 LGHDT, CDR2 YNNKEL (reference sequence). The CDR3 has 15 amino acids.

The V gene is TRBV10-3, the J gene TRBJ2-5; D gene unclear. The germline V and J ends were trimmed by 10 bases and 4 bases, with 10 bases remaining between them. In germline, CDR1 is ENHRY, CDR2 SYGVKD. This CDR3 region has 11 residues. The CDR3 bases are TGTGCCACAGGAAACCGAGAGACCCAGTACTTC. It specifies CATGNRETQYF.